These 14 T cell receptor beta chains share one sample of origin, sequenced in a study of PD-1 blockade in classical Hodgkin lymphoma. Time point meaning: cycle 4 day 1 (C4D1), after more than five weeks of nivolumab. All patients relapsed after autologous stem cell transplantation, and brentuximab vedotin exposure varied. Researchers used magnetic negative selection to pull out pure CD4+ T cells from thawed PBMCs. Sequenced by immunoSEQ multiplex PCR; TCRdb stores in-frame clones only, minus some. In the table there are about 17,000 clones, 65% to 80% of which are singletons. This material consisted of CD4+ T cells from blood, taken before the fourth cycle of nivolumab. The source is a human donor with classical Hodgkin lymphoma.

The J gene is TRBJ2-2, the V gene TRBV18; 7 bases line up with TRBD2. Unmatched junction bases numbered 6, after V lost 1 base and J lost 4 bases. This CDR3 contains 16 residues. Germline V CDR1 and CDR2: KGHSH, LQKENI. The CDR3 loop reads CASSPRMRELTGELFF. The CDR3 DNA reads as TGTGCCAGCTCACCACGGATGCGGGAGCTCACCGGGGAGCTGTTTTTT.

Details on this clone: The same CDR3 arises from other DNA sequences in this sample as well. CDR3 sequence (DNA): TGTGCCAGCAGCTTGGGGGGATCAACTAATGAAAAACTGTTTTTT. It codes for CASSLGGSTNEKLFF. This chain uses TRBV5-4 with TRBJ1-4; D is uncertain. The germline V gene has CDR1 SGHNT and CDR2 YYREEE (reference sequence). This CDR3 region has 15 residues. V lost 0 bases to trimming and J lost 0 bases, with 6 bases between them.

The gene calls are TRBV18 and TRBJ1-5; D gene unclear. The germline CDR1 and CDR2 sequences are KGHSH and LQKENI. V lost 3 bases to trimming and J lost 4 bases, with 7 bases between them. This CDR3 comprises 13 residues. This chain's CDR3 is CASSPEGNQPQHF. The CDR3 bases are TGTGCCAGCTCACCGGAAGGTAATCAGCCCCAGCATTTT.

The V and J genes are TRBV7-9 and TRBJ2-5; 10 bases match TRBD1. This CDR3 comprises 15 residues. Germline trimming cut 5 bases from V and 4 bases from J; bases unmatched to any gene: 7. Germline lookup yields CDR1 SEHNR and CDR2 FQNEAQ (reference sequence). The CDR3 nucleotides read TGTGCCAGCAGCCAAGACAGGGGGCACACAGAGACCCAGTACTTC. Its protein is CASSQDRGHTETQYF.

This clone was picked up one time. The genes are TRBV20-1 and TRBJ2-7; no definite D call. The CDR3 contains 11 residues. Trimming left V 6 bases short and J 7 bases short, with 13 bases between. CDR1 DFQATT and CDR2 SNEGSKA come from the germline V gene (reference sequence). The chain's CDR3 is CSALLTREQYF. CDR3 in DNA: TGCAGTGCCCTCCTTACCAGGGAGCAGTACTTC.

With regard to this clone: The identical CDR3 is also encoded by other nucleotide sequences in the sample. The V gene is TRBV7-8, the J gene TRBJ1-4; no clear D. The germline V and J ends were trimmed by 6 bases and 3 bases, with 17 bases remaining between them. CDR1 SGHVS and CDR2 FQNEAQ come from the germline V gene. The CDR3 spans 16 residues. The CDR3 reads CASSLRLGYSNEKLFF. The CDR3 DNA reads TGTGCCAGCAGTCTTCGCCTTGGCTATTCTAATGAAAAACTGTTTTTT.

Regarding this clone: Other DNA sequences of this sample code for an identical CDR3. V gene TRBV5-1 combines with J gene TRBJ1-2, with 10 bases matching TRBD1. CDR3 length: 16 amino acids. Germline CDR1 is SGHRS and CDR2 is YFSETQ. The J segment lost 5 bases and the V segment lost 4 bases, leaving 11 bases of the junction unmatched. CDR3 sequence reads: CASSRGTGDISYGYTF. The CDR3 DNA reads as TGCGCCAGCAGCCGGGGGACAGGGGACATTTCTTATGGCTACACCTTC.

V is TRBV5-1 and J is TRBJ2-1; 9 nucleotides line up with TRBD2. The V and J ends lost 4 bases and 3 bases, in that order; junction bases with no gene match: 5. The CDR3 has 15 residues. Germline values: CDR1 SGHRS, CDR2 YFSETQ. The CDR3 loop reads CASSDSGSSYNEQFF. The DNA for the CDR3 is TGCGCCAGCAGCGATAGCGGGAGTAGCTACAATGAGCAGTTCTTC.

The chain employs TRBV18 and TRBJ2-3, with 14 bases lining up with TRBD2. Germline V CDR1 and CDR2: KGHSH, LQKENI. V lost 3 bases, J lost 3 bases, and 5 bases stayed unmatched. This CDR3 spans 17 amino acids. CDR3: CASSPTGTSGSTDTQYF. The CDR3 DNA reads TGTGCCAGCTCACCGACCGGGACTAGCGGGAGTACAGATACGCAGTATTTT.

This chain uses TRBV28 with TRBJ1-5; D gene ambiguous. V was trimmed by 5 bases and J by 5 bases, leaving 7 bases between them. Germline CDR1 MDHEN, CDR2 SYDVKM. This CDR3 contains 12 residues. The CDR3 nucleotides are TGTGCCAGCAGTACCAAGTATCAGCCCCAGCATTTT. Its protein product is CASSTKYQPQHF.

The chain carries TRBV7-2 and TRBJ2-5; the match to TRBD2 covers 11 bases. There are 16 residues in the CDR3. The trim removed 4 bases at V and 5 bases at J, leaving 9 bases unmatched. Germline values: CDR1 SGHTA, CDR2 FQGNSA. In DNA form, the CDR3 reads TGTGCCAGCAGCTCCCTTATAGCGGGAGGGCAGGAGACCCAGTACTTC. Translating it yields CASSSLIAGGQETQYF.

The chain combines TRBV7-9 with TRBJ2-5, with 9 positions matching TRBD2. V gave up 5 bases and J gave up 4 bases; unmatched junction bases: 5. Germline CDR1 reads SEHNR; CDR2 reads FQNEAQ (reference sequence). This CDR3 is 14 amino acids long. CDR3 sequence reads: CASSLSGSLETQYF. The CDR3 region has the DNA TGTGCCAGCAGCCTTAGCGGGAGTTTAGAGACCCAGTACTTC.

The chain uses TRBV18 and TRBJ2-2; no clear D. CDR3 length equals 14 residues. With 6 bases removed from V and 4 bases from J, the gap between germline ends came to 12 bases. Germline V CDR1 and CDR2: KGHSH, LQKENI. The CDR3: CASSPRVGTGELFF. Written as DNA, the CDR3 is TGTGCCAGCTCGCCAAGGGTCGGCACCGGGGAGCTGTTTTTT. Looking up the rest from reference TRBV18 and TRBJ2-2 gives the full variable domain: NAGVMQNPRHLVRRRGQEARLRCSPMKGHSHVYWYRQLPEEGLKFMVYLQKENIIDESGMPKERFSAEFPKEGPSILRIQQVVRGDSAAYFCASSPRVGTGELFFGEGSRLTVL.

This sequence joins TRBV29-1 and TRBJ2-2; 7 bases align to TRBD1. CDR1 is SQVTM and CDR2 is ANQGSEA in the germline V gene. J gave up 1 base and V 7 bases, and 6 bases lay outside the gene matches. CDR3 length equals 14 residues. In DNA form, the CDR3 reads TGCAGCGCAACCGGGACAGAGAACACCGGGGAGCTGTTTTTT. Amino acids: CSATGTENTGELFF.